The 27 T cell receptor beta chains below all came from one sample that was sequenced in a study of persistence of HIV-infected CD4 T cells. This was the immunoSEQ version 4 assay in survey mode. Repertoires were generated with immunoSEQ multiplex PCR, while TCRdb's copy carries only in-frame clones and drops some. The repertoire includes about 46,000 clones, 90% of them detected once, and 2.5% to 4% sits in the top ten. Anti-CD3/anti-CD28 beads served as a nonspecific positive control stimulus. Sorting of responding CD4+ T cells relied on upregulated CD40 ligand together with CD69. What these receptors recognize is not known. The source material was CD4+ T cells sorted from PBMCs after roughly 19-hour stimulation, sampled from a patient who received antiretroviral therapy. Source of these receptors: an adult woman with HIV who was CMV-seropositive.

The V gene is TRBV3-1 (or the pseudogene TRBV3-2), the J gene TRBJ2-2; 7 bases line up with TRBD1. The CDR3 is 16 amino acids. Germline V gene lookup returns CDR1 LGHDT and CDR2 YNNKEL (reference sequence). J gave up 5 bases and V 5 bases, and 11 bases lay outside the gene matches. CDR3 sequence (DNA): TGTGCCAGCAGCTCTACAGGGGTCAGGTTTACCGGGGAGCTGTTTTTT. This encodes CASSSTGVRFTGELFF.

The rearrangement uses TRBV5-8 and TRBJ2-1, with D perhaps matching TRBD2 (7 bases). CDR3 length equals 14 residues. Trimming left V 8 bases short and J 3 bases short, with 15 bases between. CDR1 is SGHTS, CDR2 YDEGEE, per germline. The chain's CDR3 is CARGGDRYYNEQFF. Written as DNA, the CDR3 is TGTGCCAGAGGGGGGGACCGGTACTACAATGAGCAGTTCTTC.

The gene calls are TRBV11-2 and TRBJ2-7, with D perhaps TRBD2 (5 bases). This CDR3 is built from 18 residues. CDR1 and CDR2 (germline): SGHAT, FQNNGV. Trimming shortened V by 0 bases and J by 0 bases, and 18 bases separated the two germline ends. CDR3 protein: CASSLEMRRGSISYEQYF. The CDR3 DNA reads TGTGCCAGCAGCTTAGAAATGAGGCGCGGGTCCATCTCCTACGAGCAGTACTTC.

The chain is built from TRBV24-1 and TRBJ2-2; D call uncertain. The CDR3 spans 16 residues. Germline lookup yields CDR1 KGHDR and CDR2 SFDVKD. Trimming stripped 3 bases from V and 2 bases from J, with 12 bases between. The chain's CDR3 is CATSDLGYTNTGELFF. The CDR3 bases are TGTGCCACCAGTGATCTAGGTTATACAAACACCGGGGAGCTGTTTTTT.

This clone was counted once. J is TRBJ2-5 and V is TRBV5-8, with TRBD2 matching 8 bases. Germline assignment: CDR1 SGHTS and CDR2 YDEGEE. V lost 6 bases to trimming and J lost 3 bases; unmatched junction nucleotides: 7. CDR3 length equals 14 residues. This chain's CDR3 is CASTPSGSEETQYF. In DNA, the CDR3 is TGTGCCAGCACCCCCAGCGGGAGTGAAGAGACCCAGTACTTC.

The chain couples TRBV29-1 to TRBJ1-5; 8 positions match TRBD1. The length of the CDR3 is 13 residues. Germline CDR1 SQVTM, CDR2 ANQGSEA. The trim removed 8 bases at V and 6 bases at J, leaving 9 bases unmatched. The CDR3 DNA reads TGCAGCACGACCTCAGGGGGCGGTCAGCCCCAGCATTTT. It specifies CSTTSGGGQPQHF.

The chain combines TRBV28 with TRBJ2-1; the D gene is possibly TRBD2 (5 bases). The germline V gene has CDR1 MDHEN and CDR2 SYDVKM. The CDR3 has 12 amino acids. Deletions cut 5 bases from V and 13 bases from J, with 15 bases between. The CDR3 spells CASSPSRRIQFF. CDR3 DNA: TGTGCCAGCAGTCCCTCGAGGAGGATCCAGTTCTTC.

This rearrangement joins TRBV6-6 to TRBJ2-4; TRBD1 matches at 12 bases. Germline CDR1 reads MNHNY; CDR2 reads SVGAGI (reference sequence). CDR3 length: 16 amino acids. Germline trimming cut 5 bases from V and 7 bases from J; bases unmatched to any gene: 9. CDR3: CASSPGTGGVGNIQYF. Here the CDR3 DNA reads TGTGCCAGCAGTCCAGGGACAGGGGGCGTGGGTAACATTCAGTACTTC.

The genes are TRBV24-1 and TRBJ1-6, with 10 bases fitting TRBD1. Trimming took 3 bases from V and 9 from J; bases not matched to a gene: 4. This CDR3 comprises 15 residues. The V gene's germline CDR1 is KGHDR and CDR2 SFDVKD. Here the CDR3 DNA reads TGTGCCACCAGTGATCGGACAGGGGGTAGTTCACCCCTCCACTTT. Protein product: CATSDRTGGSSPLHF.

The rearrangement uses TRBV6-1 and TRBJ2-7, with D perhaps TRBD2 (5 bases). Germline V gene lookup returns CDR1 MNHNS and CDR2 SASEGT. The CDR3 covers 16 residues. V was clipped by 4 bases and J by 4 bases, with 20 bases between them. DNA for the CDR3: TGTGCCAGCAGTGCAGGTCCAAACCCGGGGAAATACGAGCAGTACTTC. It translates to CASSAGPNPGKYEQYF.

In DNA form, the CDR3 reads TGTGCCAGCAGCCTAAGTAGTTACTCCTACAATGAGCAGTTCTTC. Amino acids: CASSLSSYSYNEQFF. The chain couples TRBV5-5 to TRBJ2-1; D not certain. Looked up from germline, CDR1 is SGHKS and CDR2 is YYEKEE (reference sequence). The CDR3 spans 15 residues. V lost 4 bases, J lost 0 bases, and 11 bases lay in between.

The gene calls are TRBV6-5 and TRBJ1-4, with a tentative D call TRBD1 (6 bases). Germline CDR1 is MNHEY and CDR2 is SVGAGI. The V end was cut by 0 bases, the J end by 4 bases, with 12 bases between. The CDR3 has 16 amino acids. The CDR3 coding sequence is TGTGCCAGCAGTTACTCGGGGGGCAAGGGTAATGAAAAACTGTTTTTT. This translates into CASSYSGGKGNEKLFF.

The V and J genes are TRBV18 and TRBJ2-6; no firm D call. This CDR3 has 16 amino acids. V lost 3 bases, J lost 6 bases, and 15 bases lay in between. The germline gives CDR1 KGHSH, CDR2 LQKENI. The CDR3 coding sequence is TGTGCCAGCTCACCCACAACCATACAACAGGCCAACGTCCTGACTTTC. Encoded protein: CASSPTTIQQANVLTF.

The CDR3: CASSSTGTGLGEQYF. The DNA for the CDR3 is TGTGCCAGCAGCTCCACCGGGACAGGGCTTGGGGAGCAGTACTTC. The chain employs TRBV11-3 and TRBJ2-7; TRBD1 agrees at 9 bases. Germline V gene lookup returns CDR1 SGHNT and CDR2 YENEEA. CDR3 length: 15 amino acids. V was pared by 4 bases and J by 7 bases, with 11 bases of the junction left unmatched.

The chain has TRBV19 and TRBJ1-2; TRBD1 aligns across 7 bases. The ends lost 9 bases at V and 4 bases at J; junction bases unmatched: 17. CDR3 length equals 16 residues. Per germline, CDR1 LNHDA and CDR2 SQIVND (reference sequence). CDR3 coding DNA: TGTGCCAGCCGACCCCAAAACAGGGGAACGATCTATGGCTACACCTTC. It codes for CASRPQNRGTIYGYTF.

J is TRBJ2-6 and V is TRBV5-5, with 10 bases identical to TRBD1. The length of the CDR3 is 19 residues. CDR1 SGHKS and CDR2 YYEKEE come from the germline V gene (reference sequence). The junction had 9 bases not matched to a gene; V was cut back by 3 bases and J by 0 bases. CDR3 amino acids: CASSSGPGQGISGANVLTF. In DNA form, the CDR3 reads TGTGCCAGCAGCTCGGGGCCGGGACAGGGGATCTCTGGGGCCAACGTCCTGACTTTC.

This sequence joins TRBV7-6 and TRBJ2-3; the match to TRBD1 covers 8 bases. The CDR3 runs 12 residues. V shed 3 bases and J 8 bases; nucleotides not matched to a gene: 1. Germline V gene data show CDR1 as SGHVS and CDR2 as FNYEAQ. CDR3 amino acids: CASSFGQGTQYF. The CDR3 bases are TGTGCCAGCAGCTTCGGACAGGGTACGCAGTATTTT.

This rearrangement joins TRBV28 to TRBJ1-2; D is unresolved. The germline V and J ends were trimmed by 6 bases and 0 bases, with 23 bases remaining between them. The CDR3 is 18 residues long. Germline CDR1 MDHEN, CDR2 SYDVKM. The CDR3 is CASRTLRRRLNTNYGYTF. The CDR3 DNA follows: TGTGCCAGCAGGACCTTACGGCGCAGGCTTAATACTAACTATGGCTACACCTTC.

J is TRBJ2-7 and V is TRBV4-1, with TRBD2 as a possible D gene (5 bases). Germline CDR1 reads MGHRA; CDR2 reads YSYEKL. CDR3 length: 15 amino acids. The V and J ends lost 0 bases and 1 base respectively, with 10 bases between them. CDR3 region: CASSQDTLASYEQYF. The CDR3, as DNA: TGCGCCAGCAGCCAAGATACTCTAGCTTCCTACGAGCAGTACTTC.

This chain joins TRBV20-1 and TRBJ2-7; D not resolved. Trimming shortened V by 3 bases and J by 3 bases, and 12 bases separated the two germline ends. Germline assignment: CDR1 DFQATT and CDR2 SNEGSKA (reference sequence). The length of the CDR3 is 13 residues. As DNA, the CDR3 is TGCAGTGCTAGTGGCCCTTCAAGCTACGAGCAGTACTTC. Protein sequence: CSASGPSSYEQYF.

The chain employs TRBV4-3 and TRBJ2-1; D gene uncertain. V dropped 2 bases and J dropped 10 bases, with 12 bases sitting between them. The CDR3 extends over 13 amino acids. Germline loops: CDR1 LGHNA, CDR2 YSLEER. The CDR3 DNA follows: TGCGCCAGCAGCCAACCACCTCTAGGGGAGCAGTTCTTC. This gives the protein CASSQPPLGEQFF.

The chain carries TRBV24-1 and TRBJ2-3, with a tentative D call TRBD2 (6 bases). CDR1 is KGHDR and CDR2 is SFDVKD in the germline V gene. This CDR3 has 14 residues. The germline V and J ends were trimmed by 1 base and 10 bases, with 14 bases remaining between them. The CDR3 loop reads CATSDFRGVGSQYF. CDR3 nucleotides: TGTGCCACCAGTGATTTTCGCGGGGTAGGGTCGCAGTATTTT.

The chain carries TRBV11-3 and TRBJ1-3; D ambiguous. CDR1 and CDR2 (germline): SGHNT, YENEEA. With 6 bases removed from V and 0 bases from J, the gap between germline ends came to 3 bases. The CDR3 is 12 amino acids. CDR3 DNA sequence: TGTGCCAGCAGGAACTCTGGAAACACCATATATTTT. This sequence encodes CASRNSGNTIYF.

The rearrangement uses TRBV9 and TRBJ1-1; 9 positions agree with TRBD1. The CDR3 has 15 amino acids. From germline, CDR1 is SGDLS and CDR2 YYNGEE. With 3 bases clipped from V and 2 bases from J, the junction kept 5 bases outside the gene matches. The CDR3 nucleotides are TGTGCCAGCAGCGCTCAAACAGGGGGCAACACTGAAGCTTTCTTT. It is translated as CASSAQTGGNTEAFF.

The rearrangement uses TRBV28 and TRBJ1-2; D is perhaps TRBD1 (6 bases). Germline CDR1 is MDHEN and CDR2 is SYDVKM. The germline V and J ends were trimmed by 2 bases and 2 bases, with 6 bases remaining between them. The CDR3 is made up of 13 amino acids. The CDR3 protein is CASSLQGNYGYTF. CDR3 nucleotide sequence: TGTGCCAGCAGTTTACAGGGGAACTATGGCTACACCTTC.

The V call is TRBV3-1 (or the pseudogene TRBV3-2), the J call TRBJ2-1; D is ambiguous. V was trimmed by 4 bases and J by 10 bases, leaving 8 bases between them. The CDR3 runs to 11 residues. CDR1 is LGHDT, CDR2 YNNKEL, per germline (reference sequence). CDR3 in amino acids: CASSLPPEQFF. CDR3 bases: TGTGCCAGCAGCCTCCCCCCCGAGCAGTTCTTC.

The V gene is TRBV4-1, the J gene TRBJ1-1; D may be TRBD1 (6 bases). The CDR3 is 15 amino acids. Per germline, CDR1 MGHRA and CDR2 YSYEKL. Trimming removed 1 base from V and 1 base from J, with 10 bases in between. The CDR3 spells CASSQVTGQNTEAFF. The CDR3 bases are TGCGCCAGCAGCCAAGTTACAGGGCAGAACACTGAAGCTTTCTTT.